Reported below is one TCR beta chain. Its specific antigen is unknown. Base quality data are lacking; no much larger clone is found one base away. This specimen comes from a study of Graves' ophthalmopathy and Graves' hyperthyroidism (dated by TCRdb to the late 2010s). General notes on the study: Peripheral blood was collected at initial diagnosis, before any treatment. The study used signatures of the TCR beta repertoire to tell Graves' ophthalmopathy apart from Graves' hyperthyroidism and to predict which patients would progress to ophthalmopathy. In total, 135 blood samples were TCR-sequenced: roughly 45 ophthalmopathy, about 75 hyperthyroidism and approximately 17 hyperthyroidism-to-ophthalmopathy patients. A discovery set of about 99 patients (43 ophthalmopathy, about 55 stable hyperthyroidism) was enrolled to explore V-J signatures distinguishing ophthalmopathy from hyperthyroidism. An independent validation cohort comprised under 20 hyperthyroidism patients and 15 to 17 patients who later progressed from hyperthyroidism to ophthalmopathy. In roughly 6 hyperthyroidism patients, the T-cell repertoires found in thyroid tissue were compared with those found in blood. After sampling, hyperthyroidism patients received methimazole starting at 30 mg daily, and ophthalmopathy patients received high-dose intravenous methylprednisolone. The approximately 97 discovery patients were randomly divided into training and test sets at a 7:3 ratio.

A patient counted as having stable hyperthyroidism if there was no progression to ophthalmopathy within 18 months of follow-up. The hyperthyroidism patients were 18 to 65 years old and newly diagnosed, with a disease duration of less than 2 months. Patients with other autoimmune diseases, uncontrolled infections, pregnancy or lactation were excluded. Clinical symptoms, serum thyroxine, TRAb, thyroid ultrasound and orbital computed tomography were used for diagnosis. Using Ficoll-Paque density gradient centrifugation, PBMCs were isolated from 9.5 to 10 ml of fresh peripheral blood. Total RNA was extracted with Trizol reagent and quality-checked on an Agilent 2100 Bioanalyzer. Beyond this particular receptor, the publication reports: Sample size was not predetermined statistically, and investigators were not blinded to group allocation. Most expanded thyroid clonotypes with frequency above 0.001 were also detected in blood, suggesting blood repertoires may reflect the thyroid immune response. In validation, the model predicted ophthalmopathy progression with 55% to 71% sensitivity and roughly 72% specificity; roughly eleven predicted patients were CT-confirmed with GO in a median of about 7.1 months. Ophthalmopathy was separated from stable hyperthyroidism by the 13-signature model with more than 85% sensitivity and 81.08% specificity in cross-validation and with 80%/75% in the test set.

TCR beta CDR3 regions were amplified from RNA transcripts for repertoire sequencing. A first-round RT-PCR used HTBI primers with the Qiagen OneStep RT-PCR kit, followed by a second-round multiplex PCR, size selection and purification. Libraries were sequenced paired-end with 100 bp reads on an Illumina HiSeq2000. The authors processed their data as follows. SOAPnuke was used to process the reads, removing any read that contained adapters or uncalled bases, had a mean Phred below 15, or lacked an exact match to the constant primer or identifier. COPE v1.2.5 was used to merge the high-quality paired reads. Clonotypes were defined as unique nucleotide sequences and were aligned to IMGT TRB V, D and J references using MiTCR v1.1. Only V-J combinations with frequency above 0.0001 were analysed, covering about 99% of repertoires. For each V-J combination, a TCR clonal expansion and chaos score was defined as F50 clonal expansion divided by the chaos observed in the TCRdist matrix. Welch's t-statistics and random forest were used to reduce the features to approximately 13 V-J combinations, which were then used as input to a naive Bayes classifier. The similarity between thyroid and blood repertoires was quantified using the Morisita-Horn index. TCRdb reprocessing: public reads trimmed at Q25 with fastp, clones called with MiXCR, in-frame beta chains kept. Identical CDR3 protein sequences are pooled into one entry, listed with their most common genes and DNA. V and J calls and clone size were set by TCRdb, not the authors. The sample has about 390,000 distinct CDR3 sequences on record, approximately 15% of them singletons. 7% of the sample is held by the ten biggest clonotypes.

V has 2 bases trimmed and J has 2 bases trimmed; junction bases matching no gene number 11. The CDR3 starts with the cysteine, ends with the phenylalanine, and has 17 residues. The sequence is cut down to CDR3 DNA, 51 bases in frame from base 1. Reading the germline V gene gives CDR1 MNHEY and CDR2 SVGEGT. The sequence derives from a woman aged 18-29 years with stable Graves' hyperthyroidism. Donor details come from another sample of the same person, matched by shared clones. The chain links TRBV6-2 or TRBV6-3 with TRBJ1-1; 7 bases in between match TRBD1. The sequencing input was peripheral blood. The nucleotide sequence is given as TGTGCCAGCAGTTACGCCCGGACAGGCAGAACCAACACTGAAGCTTTCTTT. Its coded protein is CASSYARTGRTNTEAFF.